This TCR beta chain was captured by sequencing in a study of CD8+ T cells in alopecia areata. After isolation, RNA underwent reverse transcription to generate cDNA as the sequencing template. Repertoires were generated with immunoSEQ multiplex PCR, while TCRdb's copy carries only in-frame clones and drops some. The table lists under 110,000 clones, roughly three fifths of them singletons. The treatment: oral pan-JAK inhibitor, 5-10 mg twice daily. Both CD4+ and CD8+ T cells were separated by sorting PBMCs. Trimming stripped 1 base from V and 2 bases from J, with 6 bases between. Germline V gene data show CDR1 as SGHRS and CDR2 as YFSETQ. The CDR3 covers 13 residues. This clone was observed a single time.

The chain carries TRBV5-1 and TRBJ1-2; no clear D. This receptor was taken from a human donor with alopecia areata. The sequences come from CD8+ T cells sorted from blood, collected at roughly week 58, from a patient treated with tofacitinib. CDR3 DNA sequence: TGCGCCAGCAGCTTGAACAGAAACTATGGCTACACCTTC. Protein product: CASSLNRNYGYTF.